Listed below are T cell receptor beta chains from one sample, sequenced in a study of regulatory T cells in long-lasting Graves disease. Using its own MiXCR run on the multiplex PCR reads, TCRdb lists one record per CDR3 protein. The repertoire includes approximately 300,000 distinct CDR3 sequences, over 15% of them detected once, and 35% to 45% sits in the top ten. Specimen: peripheral blood mononuclear cells (PBMCs), collected at new diagnosis, from a patient treated with antithyroid drugs. These receptors all come from a female donor with Graves disease. CDR3s include the opening cysteine and the closing phenylalanine or tryptophan. The order of the fields is V gene, CDR3 length, J gene, clone size, D gene, CDR3 DNA, CDR3 protein. A D gene is named only where the DNA matches it firmly. Some rows mark clone size as missing; the rest say once, few, many or name a class of expanded clone.

v_call: TRBV12-3/TRBV12-4
cdr3_length: 16
j_call: TRBJ2-1
clone_size: many
d_call: TRBD2
cdr3_nt: TGTGCCAGCAGTTTAGCCACTAGCGGGAGACTCGATGAGCAGTTCTTC
cdr3_aa: CASSLATSGRLDEQFF

v_call: TRBV12-3/TRBV12-4
cdr3_length: 17
j_call: TRBJ2-3
clone_size: many
d_call: TRBD1
cdr3_nt: TGTGCCAGCAGTCAATTACCCTTCAGGGGGCGGCAAGATACGCAGTATTTT
cdr3_aa: CASSQLPFRGRQDTQYF

v_call: TRBV4-1
cdr3_length: 20
j_call: TRBJ2-2
clone_size: few
d_call: NA
cdr3_nt: TGCGCCAGCAGCCGTTTCTCGGGCGGAGGGGTAGGGGACATGGCCGGGGAGCTGTTTTTT
cdr3_aa: CASSRFSGGGVGDMAGELFF

v_call: TRBV10-3
cdr3_length: 14
j_call: TRBJ2-1
clone_size: many
d_call: TRBD1
cdr3_nt: TGTGCCATCAGTCCCCGGGACAGGGGTGATGAGCAGTTCTTC
cdr3_aa: CAISPRDRGDEQFF

v_call: TRBV5-1
cdr3_length: 15
j_call: TRBJ1-2
clone_size: many
d_call: TRBD1
cdr3_nt: TGCGCCAGCAGCCTGTTAGGGGGCGCGGACTATGGCTACACCTTC
cdr3_aa: CASSLLGGADYGYTF

v_call: TRBV11-2
cdr3_length: 16
j_call: TRBJ2-7
clone_size: many
d_call: TRBD2
cdr3_nt: TGTGCCAGCAGCTTAGGATCTAGCGGCCCTTGGTACGAGCAGTACTTC
cdr3_aa: CASSLGSSGPWYEQYF

v_call: TRBV28
cdr3_length: 15
j_call: TRBJ2-7
clone_size: many
d_call: NA
cdr3_nt: TGTGCCAGCAGTCCCGCGGGACGGGGCAAGTACGAGCAGTACTTC
cdr3_aa: CASSPAGRGKYEQYF

v_call: TRBV28
cdr3_length: 15
j_call: TRBJ2-1
clone_size: many
d_call: NA
cdr3_nt: TGTGCCAGCAAACCCGGGACCCGGAGGAACAATGAGCAGTTCTTC
cdr3_aa: CASKPGTRRNNEQFF

v_call: TRBV4-1
cdr3_length: 14
j_call: TRBJ2-7
clone_size: NA
d_call: NA
cdr3_nt: TGCGCCAGCAGCCAAGCGGGACGGCTAAGTGGGCAGTACTTC
cdr3_aa: CASSQAGRLSGQYF

v_call: TRBV29-1
cdr3_length: 13
j_call: TRBJ2-7
clone_size: many
d_call: TRBD2
cdr3_nt: TGCAGCGGGAGGACTAGCGGGGCCCGGGAGCAGTACTTC
cdr3_aa: CSGRTSGAREQYF

v_call: TRBV12-3/TRBV12-4
cdr3_length: 15
j_call: TRBJ1-4
clone_size: many
d_call: NA
cdr3_nt: TGTGCCAGCAGCTCCGGAACAGAGGAAAGTGAAAAACTGTTTTTT
cdr3_aa: CASSSGTEESEKLFF

v_call: TRBV10-3
cdr3_length: 11
j_call: TRBJ1-3
clone_size: many
d_call: NA
cdr3_nt: TGTGCCATCAGTGTAGGAAACACCATATATTTT
cdr3_aa: CAISVGNTIYF

v_call: TRBV19
cdr3_length: 15
j_call: TRBJ1-1
clone_size: NA
d_call: NA
cdr3_nt: TGTGCCAGTAGTATAGCGCGGGGTGGGAACACTGAAGCTTTCTTT
cdr3_aa: CASSIARGGNTEAFF

v_call: TRBV12-3/TRBV12-4
cdr3_length: 18
j_call: TRBJ1-1
clone_size: many
d_call: TRBD1
cdr3_nt: TGTGCCAGCAGTTTAGGAGGGACAGTGGCCGGTGCGAACACTGAAGCTTTCTTT
cdr3_aa: CASSLGGTVAGANTEAFF

v_call: TRBV6-2/TRBV6-3
cdr3_length: 12
j_call: TRBJ1-1
clone_size: NA
d_call: NA
cdr3_nt: TGTGCCACCCATCAGGGGTCTGGCGGAGCTTTCTTT
cdr3_aa: CATHQGSGGAFF

v_call: TRBV11-2
cdr3_length: 16
j_call: TRBJ2-5
clone_size: many
d_call: TRBD2
cdr3_nt: TGTGCCAGCAGCTTATGGCTAGCGGGAGGCGAAGAGACCCAGTACTTC
cdr3_aa: CASSLWLAGGEETQYF

v_call: TRBV2
cdr3_length: 13
j_call: TRBJ2-7
clone_size: medium-sized
d_call: NA
cdr3_nt: TGTGCCAGCAGCCCAGACTCTAGGAACGAGCAGTACTTC
cdr3_aa: CASSPDSRNEQYF

v_call: TRBV7-9
cdr3_length: 13
j_call: TRBJ2-1
clone_size: many
d_call: NA
cdr3_nt: TGTGCCGGGACAGCGGGTGCCAGGAATGAGCAGTTCTTC
cdr3_aa: CAGTAGARNEQFF

v_call: TRBV12-3/TRBV12-4
cdr3_length: 17
j_call: TRBJ2-2
clone_size: many
d_call: NA
cdr3_nt: TGTGCCAGCAGTTTAGCGCTGGGTGGGGTAAACACCGGGGAGCTGTTTTTT
cdr3_aa: CASSLALGGVNTGELFF

v_call: TRBV28
cdr3_length: 11
j_call: TRBJ2-3
clone_size: many
d_call: NA
cdr3_nt: TGTGCATCAGCAGAGACAGATACGCAGTATTTT
cdr3_aa: CASAETDTQYF

v_call: TRBV6-1
cdr3_length: 17
j_call: TRBJ2-1
clone_size: many
d_call: TRBD2
cdr3_nt: TGTGCCAGCAGCCTAGGACTAGCGGGCGTCCTGTTCAATGAGCAGTTCTTC
cdr3_aa: CASSLGLAGVLFNEQFF

v_call: TRBV27
cdr3_length: 15
j_call: TRBJ2-2
clone_size: NA
d_call: TRBD2
cdr3_nt: TGTGCCAGCAGTTTCTCAGCGGGAGGAACCGGGGAGCTGTTTTTT
cdr3_aa: CASSFSAGGTGELFF

v_call: TRBV6-2/TRBV6-3
cdr3_length: 17
j_call: TRBJ1-2
clone_size: many
d_call: TRBD1
cdr3_nt: TGTGCCAGCAGTTACTTACTGACAGGGACTTCTGACTATGGCTACACCTTC
cdr3_aa: CASSYLLTGTSDYGYTF

v_call: TRBV7-8
cdr3_length: 17
j_call: TRBJ2-6
clone_size: many
d_call: TRBD1
cdr3_nt: TGTGCCAGCAGCCACCGGGACAGGGGGTCTGGGGCCAACGTCCTGACTTTC
cdr3_aa: CASSHRDRGSGANVLTF

v_call: TRBV7-2
cdr3_length: 12
j_call: TRBJ2-7
clone_size: few
d_call: NA
cdr3_nt: TGTGCCAGCAGTAAGGGAACCTACGAGCAGTACTTC
cdr3_aa: CASSKGTYEQYF

v_call: TRBV6-1
cdr3_length: 13
j_call: TRBJ1-1
clone_size: few
d_call: TRBD1
cdr3_nt: TGTGCCAGCAAAGAGCAGGGACAGGATGAAGCTTTCTTT
cdr3_aa: CASKEQGQDEAFF